This passage covers 2 T cell receptor beta chains from one sample sequenced in a study of CD8+ T cells in alopecia areata. Described treatment: oral pan-JAK inhibitor, 5-10 mg twice daily. RNA extraction was followed by reverse transcription into cDNA, which acted as the sequencing template. The table came from immunoSEQ multiplex PCR; TCRdb's copy has only in-frame clones and leaves some out. Among about 170,000 clones listed, 50% to 75% were seen once. Sequencing was performed on CD4+ T cells sorted from blood, taken between weeks 55 and 65, from a patient treated with tofacitinib. All receptors derive from a human donor with alopecia areata.

The V and J genes are TRBV5-1 and TRBJ2-7; 7 bases agree with TRBD1. The germline V gene has CDR1 SGHRS and CDR2 YFSETQ. There are 15 residues in the CDR3. V lost 4 bases, J lost 7 bases, and 14 bases stayed unmatched. The CDR3 nucleotides are TGCGCCAGCAGCACCGCCCCGACAGGGATCGGTGAGCAGTACTTC. Translated: CASSTAPTGIGEQYF.

The chain has TRBV29-1 and TRBJ1-2; 9 bases are shared with TRBD1. CDR3 size: 12 residues. Per germline, CDR1 SQVTM and CDR2 ANQGSEA. As DNA, the CDR3 is TGCACGACGGACAGGGGTGACTATGGCTACACCTTC. Its protein product is CTTDRGDYGYTF.